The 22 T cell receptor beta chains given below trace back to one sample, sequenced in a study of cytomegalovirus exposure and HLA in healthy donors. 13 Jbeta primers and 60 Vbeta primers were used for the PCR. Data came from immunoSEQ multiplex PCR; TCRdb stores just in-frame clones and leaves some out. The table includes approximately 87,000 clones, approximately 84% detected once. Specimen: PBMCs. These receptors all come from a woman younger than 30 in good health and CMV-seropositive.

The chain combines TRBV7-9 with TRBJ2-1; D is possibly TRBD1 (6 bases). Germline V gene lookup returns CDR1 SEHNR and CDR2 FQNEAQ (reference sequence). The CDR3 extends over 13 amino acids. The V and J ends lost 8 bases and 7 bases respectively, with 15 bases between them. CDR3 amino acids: CASHRDVYNEQFF. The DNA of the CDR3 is TGTGCCAGCCACAGGGACGTCTATAATGAGCAGTTCTTC.

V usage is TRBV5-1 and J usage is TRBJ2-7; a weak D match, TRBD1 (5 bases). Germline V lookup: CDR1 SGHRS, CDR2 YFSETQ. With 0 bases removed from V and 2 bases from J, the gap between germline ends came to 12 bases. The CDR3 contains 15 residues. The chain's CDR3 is CASSLVDSLTYEQYF. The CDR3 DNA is TGCGCCAGCAGCTTGGTCGACAGTCTGACCTACGAGCAGTACTTC.

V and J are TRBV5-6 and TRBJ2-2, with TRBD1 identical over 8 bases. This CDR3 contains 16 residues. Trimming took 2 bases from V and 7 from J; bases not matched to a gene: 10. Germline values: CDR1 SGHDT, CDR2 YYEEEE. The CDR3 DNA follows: TGTGCCAGCAGCTTTGTTCAGGGGGCATTCGGCGGGGAGCTGTTTTTT. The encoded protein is CASSFVQGAFGGELFF.

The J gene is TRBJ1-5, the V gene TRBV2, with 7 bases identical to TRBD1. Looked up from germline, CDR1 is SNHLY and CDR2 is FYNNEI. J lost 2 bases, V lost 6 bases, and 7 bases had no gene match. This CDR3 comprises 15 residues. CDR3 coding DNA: TGTGCCAGCAGCATCGACAGGGCCGGCAATCAGCCCCAGCATTTT. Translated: CASSIDRAGNQPQHF.

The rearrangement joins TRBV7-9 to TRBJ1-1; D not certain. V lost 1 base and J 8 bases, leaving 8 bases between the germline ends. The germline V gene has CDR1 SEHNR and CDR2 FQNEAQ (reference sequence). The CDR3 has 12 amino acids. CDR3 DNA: TGTGCCAGCAGCTTAGACTCCTCGGAAGCTTTCTTT. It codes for CASSLDSSEAFF.

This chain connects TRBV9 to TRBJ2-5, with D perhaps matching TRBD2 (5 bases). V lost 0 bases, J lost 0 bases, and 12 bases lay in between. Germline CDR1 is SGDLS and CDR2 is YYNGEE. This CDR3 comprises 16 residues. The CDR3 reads CASSVDEGVYQETQYF. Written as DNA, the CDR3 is TGTGCCAGCAGCGTAGACGAGGGTGTTTACCAAGAGACCCAGTACTTC.

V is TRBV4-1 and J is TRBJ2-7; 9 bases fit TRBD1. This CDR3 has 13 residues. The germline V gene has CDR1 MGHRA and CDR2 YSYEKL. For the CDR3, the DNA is TGCGCTACAGGGGGCGGTAGGTCCTACGAGCAGTACTTC. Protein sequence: CATGGGRSYEQYF.

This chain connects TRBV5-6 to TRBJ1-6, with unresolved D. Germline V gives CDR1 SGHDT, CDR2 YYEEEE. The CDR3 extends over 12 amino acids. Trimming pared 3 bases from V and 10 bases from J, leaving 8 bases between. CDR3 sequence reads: CASSSLESPLHF. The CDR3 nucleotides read TGTGCCAGCAGCTCCCTGGAGTCACCCCTCCACTTT.

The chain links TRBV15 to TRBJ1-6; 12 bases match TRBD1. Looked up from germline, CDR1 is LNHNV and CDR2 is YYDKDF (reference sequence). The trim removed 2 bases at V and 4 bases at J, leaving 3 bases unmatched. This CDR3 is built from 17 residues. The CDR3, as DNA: TGTGCCACCAGCAGAAAGGGACAGGGGGCTTATAATTCACCCCTCCACTTT. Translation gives CATSRKGQGAYNSPLHF.

The CDR3 DNA is TGTGCCAGCAGCATGGACAGGGGAGATGATGAGCAGTTCTTC. Translated: CASSMDRGDDEQFF. The rearrangement joins TRBV9 to TRBJ2-1; 9 bases line up with TRBD1. The CDR3 length is 14 residues. Germline CDR1 SGDLS, CDR2 YYNGEE. The V gene end was trimmed by 4 bases and the J gene end by 8 bases; junction bases not matched to a gene: 7.

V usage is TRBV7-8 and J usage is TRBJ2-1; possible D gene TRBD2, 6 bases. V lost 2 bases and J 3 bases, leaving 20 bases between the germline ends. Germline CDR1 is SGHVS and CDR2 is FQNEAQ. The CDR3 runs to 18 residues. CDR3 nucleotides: TGTGCCAGCAGCTTAATGCACACTAGCTTTTGGGTCTACAATGAGCAGTTCTTC. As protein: CASSLMHTSFWVYNEQFF.

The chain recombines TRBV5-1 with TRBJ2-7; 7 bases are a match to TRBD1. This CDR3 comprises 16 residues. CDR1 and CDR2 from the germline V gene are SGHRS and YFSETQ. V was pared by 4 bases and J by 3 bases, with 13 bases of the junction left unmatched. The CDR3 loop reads CASSRTGEPPDYEQYF. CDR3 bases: TGCGCCAGCAGCCGGACAGGAGAACCCCCGGACTACGAGCAGTACTTC.

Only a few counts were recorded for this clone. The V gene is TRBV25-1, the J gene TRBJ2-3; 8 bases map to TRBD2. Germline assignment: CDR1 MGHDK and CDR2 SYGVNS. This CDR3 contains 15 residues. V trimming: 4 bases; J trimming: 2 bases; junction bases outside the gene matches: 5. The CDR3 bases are TGTGCCAGCAGTGGTAGCGGGGCCTACACAGATACGCAGTATTTT. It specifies CASSGSGAYTDTQYF.

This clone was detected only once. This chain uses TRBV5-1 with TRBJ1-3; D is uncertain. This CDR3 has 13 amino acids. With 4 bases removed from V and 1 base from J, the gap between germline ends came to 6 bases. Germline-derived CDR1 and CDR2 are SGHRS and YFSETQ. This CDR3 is CASSPGSGNTIYF. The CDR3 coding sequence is TGCGCCAGCAGCCCAGGATCTGGAAACACCATATATTTT.

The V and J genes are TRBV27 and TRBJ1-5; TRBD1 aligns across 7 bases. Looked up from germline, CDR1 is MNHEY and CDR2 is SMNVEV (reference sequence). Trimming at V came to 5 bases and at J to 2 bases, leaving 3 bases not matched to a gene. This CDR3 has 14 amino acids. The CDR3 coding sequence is TGTGCCAGCAGTAGACAGGGAGGCAATCAGCCCCAGCATTTT. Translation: CASSRQGGNQPQHF.

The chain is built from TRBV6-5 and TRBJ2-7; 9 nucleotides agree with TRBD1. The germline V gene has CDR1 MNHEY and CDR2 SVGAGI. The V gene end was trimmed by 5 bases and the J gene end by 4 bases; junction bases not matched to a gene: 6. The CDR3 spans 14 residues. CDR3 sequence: CASSKGQGNYEQYF. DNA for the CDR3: TGTGCCAGCAGTAAGGGACAGGGTAATTACGAGCAGTACTTC.

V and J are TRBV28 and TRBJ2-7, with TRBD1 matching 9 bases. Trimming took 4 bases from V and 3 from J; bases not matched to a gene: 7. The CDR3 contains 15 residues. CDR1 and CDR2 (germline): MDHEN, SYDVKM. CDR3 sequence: CASSSGWDRVYEQYF. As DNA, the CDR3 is TGTGCCAGCAGTTCAGGTTGGGACAGGGTCTACGAGCAGTACTTC.

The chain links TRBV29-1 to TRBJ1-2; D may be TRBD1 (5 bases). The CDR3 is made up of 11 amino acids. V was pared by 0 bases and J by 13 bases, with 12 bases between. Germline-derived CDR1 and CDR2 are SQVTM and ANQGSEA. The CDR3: CSVEDGGGGTF. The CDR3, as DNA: TGCAGCGTTGAAGACGGGGGAGGAGGCACCTTC.

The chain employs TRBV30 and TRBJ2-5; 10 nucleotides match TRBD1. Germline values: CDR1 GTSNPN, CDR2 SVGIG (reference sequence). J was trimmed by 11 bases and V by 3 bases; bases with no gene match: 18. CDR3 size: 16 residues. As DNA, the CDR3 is TGTGCCTGGAGGCGAGGGGCCGGGACAGGGGATGAGGAGCAGTACTTC. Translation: CAWRRGAGTGDEEQYF.

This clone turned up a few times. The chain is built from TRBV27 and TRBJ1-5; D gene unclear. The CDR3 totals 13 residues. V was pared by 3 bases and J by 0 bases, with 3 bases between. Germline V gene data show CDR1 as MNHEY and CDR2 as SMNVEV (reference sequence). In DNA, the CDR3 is TGTGCCAGCAGTTTCTATAGCAATCAGCCCCAGCATTTT. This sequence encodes CASSFYSNQPQHF.

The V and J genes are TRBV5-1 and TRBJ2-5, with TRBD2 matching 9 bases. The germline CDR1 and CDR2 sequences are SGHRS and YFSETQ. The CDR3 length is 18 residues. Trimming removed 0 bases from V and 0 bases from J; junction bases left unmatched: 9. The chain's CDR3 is CASSLARFGLANQETQYF. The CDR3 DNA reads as TGCGCCAGCAGCTTGGCCAGGTTCGGACTAGCGAACCAAGAGACCCAGTACTTC.

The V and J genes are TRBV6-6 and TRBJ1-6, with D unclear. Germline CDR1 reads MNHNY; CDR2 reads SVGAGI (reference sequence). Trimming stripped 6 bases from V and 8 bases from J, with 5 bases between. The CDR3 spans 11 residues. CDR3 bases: TGTGCCAGCAGCTCCGATTCACCCCTCCACTTT. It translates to CASSSDSPLHF.